The 17 T cell receptor beta chains presented below share a single source sample, sequenced in a study of technical replicates of blood from a handful of donors. Repertoires were generated with immunoSEQ multiplex PCR, while TCRdb's copy carries only in-frame clones and drops some. Here the sample spans around 85,000 clones, roughly 94% being singletons. The sample comprised T cells isolated from PBMCs. The receptors shown here come from a human donor in good health.

The gene calls are TRBV19 and TRBJ1-2; D might be TRBD1 (5 bases). Germline V CDR1 and CDR2: LNHDA, SQIVND (reference sequence). The germline V and J ends were trimmed by 3 bases and 4 bases, with 9 bases remaining between them. The CDR3 consists of 13 residues. CDR3 in amino acids: CASSIDSSYGYTF. The CDR3 nucleotides are TGTGCCAGTAGTATTGACAGCAGCTATGGCTACACCTTC.

The V gene is TRBV27, the J gene TRBJ2-3; a weak D match, TRBD2 (5 bases). This CDR3 comprises 17 residues. Per germline, CDR1 MNHEY and CDR2 SMNVEV (reference sequence). The V gene lost 0 bases and the J gene lost 4 bases, with 17 bases spanning the gap. The CDR3 spells CASSLSARVGIPDTQYF. Written as DNA, the CDR3 is TGTGCCAGCAGTTTATCTGCGCGGGTTGGGATTCCAGATACGCAGTATTTT.

The rearrangement uses TRBV28 and TRBJ2-7; TRBD2 agrees at 9 bases. Germline CDR1 reads MDHEN; CDR2 reads SYDVKM. The CDR3 runs to 14 residues. V dropped 5 bases and J dropped 4; count of bases not matched to a gene: 6. The CDR3 loop reads CASSGGGAGYEQYF. As DNA, the CDR3 is TGTGCCAGCAGTGGCGGGGGGGCCGGTTACGAGCAGTACTTC.

The chain links TRBV9 to TRBJ1-5; 8 bases match TRBD1. Per germline, CDR1 SGDLS and CDR2 YYNGEE. Losses at the gene ends were 3 bases for V and 7 bases for J; bases not matched to a gene: 9. The CDR3 sequence is 15 residues long. CDR3 coding DNA: TGTGCCAGCAGCGCCGGACAGGGCAGGGGCCAGCCCCAGCATTTT. Protein: CASSAGQGRGQPQHF.

The chain carries TRBV25-1 and TRBJ2-4; D perhaps matches TRBD1 (5 bases). The CDR3 has 15 residues. CDR1 is MGHDK and CDR2 is SYGVNS in the germline V gene. V was shortened by 7 bases and J by 2 bases, with 15 bases between the two germline ends. CDR3 in DNA: TGTGCCAGCATCCGAATGGGGCAAACCAAAAACATTCAGTACTTC. This sequence encodes CASIRMGQTKNIQYF.

The CDR3 region is CASSDFGQGADEQFF. In nucleotides, the CDR3 is TGTGCCAGCAGTGATTTCGGACAGGGGGCGGATGAGCAGTTCTTC. The genes are TRBV2 and TRBJ2-1; 11 bases line up with TRBD1. CDR1 and CDR2 from the germline V gene are SNHLY and FYNNEI. There are 15 residues in the CDR3. The V gene end was trimmed by 3 bases and the J gene end by 8 bases; junction bases not matched to a gene: 6.

The chain links TRBV25-1 to TRBJ1-2; 7 nucleotides match TRBD1. V dropped 5 bases and J dropped 6; count of bases not matched to a gene: 6. Germline V gene sequence: CDR1 MGHDK, CDR2 SYGVNS. The CDR3 is 13 amino acids. CDR3 residues: CASSLGTANGYTF. The CDR3 DNA follows: TGTGCCAGCAGTTTAGGGACAGCGAATGGCTACACCTTC.

The genes are TRBV25-1 and TRBJ2-5; TRBD1 matches 7 bases. The V segment lost 5 bases and the J segment 2 bases; nucleotides outside the gene matches: 8. This CDR3 contains 15 residues. Germline assignment: CDR1 MGHDK and CDR2 SYGVNS. CDR3 sequence (DNA): TGTGCCAGCAGTCAGGACAGGCCTCATCAAGAGACCCAGTACTTC. This translates into CASSQDRPHQETQYF.

The rearrangement links TRBV12-5 to TRBJ2-7; 7 nucleotides line up with TRBD2. Germline assignment: CDR1 LGHNT and CDR2 FRNRAP. After removal of 0 bases from V and 5 bases from J, the junction contained 7 bases not matched to a gene. The CDR3 length is 15 residues. Here the CDR3 reads CASGLVSPGRDEQYF. The CDR3 DNA follows: TGTGCTAGTGGTTTGGTATCGCCAGGGAGGGACGAGCAGTACTTC.

This chain joins TRBV19 and TRBJ1-3, with 8 positions matching TRBD1. The J segment lost 4 bases and the V segment lost 1 base, leaving 12 bases of the junction unmatched. The CDR3 is made up of 18 amino acids. The V gene's germline CDR1 is LNHDA and CDR2 SQIVND (reference sequence). CDR3 coding DNA: TGTGCCAGTAGTATAGTTCTCGGCAGGGGGCTCAACGGAAACACCATATATTTT. This translates into CASSIVLGRGLNGNTIYF. The variable domain in full, completed from reference TRBV19 and TRBJ1-3, reads DGGITQSPKYLFRKEGQNVTLSCEQNLNHDAMYWYRQDPGQGLRLIYYSQIVNDFQKGDIAEGYSVSREKKESFPLTVTSAQKNPTAFYLCASSIVLGRGLNGNTIYFGEGSWLTVV.

The chain has TRBV6-5 and TRBJ2-2; D is unresolved. V was shortened by 0 bases and J by 4 bases, with 6 bases between the two germline ends. Germline assignment: CDR1 MNHEY and CDR2 SVGAGI. The CDR3 extends over 14 amino acids. The CDR3 reads CASSYSTGTGELFF. The CDR3 DNA reads as TGTGCCAGCAGTTACTCGACGGGCACCGGGGAGCTGTTTTTT.

The chain carries TRBV4-1 and TRBJ2-5; D possibly corresponds to TRBD2 (5 bases). V was pared by 1 base and J by 3 bases, with 9 bases between. From germline, CDR1 is MGHRA and CDR2 YSYEKL. The CDR3 loop spans 14 amino acids. The CDR3 DNA is TGCGCCAGCAGCCAAGGATACGGGGAAGAGACCCAGTACTTC. It specifies CASSQGYGEETQYF.

The gene calls are TRBV10-1 and TRBJ2-7; 7 bases align to TRBD1. J lost 1 base, V lost 6 bases, and 15 bases had no gene match. The CDR3 consists of 17 residues. CDR1 is WNHNN, CDR2 SYGVQD, per germline (reference sequence). This chain's CDR3 is CASSSLIGTVSSYEQYF. CDR3 DNA: TGCGCCAGCAGCTCATTGATCGGGACAGTATCTTCCTACGAGCAGTACTTC.

This clone was detected only once. The chain is built from TRBV5-1 and TRBJ1-2, with D uncertain. The CDR3 has 13 amino acids. Trimming shortened V by 3 bases and J by 6 bases, and 12 bases separated the two germline ends. Germline values: CDR1 SGHRS, CDR2 YFSETQ. CDR3: CASSSSGKDGYTF. CDR3 sequence (DNA): TGCGCCAGCAGCTCCAGCGGTAAGGATGGCTACACCTTC.

This clone was detected only a few times. This chain joins TRBV30 and TRBJ1-1; D is unresolved. The CDR3 is 13 amino acids. Germline V gene sequence: CDR1 GTSNPN, CDR2 SVGIG (reference sequence). Trimming left V 2 bases short and J 2 bases short, with 9 bases between. CDR3 sequence reads: CAWSNSFNTEAFF. CDR3 nucleotides: TGTGCCTGGAGTAACAGCTTCAACACTGAAGCTTTCTTT. The complete variable domain, with remaining parts taken from reference TRBV30 and TRBJ1-1, reads SQTIHQWPATLVQPVGSPLSLECTVEGTSNPNLYWYRQAAGRGLQLLFYSVGIGQISSEVPQNLSASRPQDRQFILSSKKLLLSDSGFYLCAWSNSFNTEAFFGQGTRLTVV.

The rearrangement joins TRBV28 to TRBJ2-7; 7 bases agree with TRBD1. Germline CDR1 reads MDHEN; CDR2 reads SYDVKM. The CDR3 totals 14 residues. V lost 5 bases to trimming and J lost 3 bases; unmatched junction nucleotides: 7. Here the CDR3 reads CASSQTGRFYEQYF. The CDR3 region has the DNA TGTGCCAGCAGTCAGACAGGGAGATTCTACGAGCAGTACTTC.

The chain joins TRBV7-8 to TRBJ1-1, with D hard to call. The CDR3 loop spans 14 amino acids. V was clipped by 5 bases and J by 1 base, with 11 bases between them. Germline CDR1 and CDR2: SGHVS and FQNEAQ. This CDR3 reads CASSELAGNTEAFF. The CDR3 nucleotides read TGTGCCAGCAGCGAGTTAGCTGGGAACACTGAAGCTTTCTTT.